Included here is one TCR beta chain sequence, with context. The CDR3 has 17 residues. The germline CDR1 and CDR2 sequences are SGHTA and FQGNSA. V lost 2 bases, J lost 0 bases, and 13 bases lay in between. This entry comes from a study of blood T cell repertoires in COVID-19. As originally analysed: Reference gene primer amplification yielded estimated nucleated cell counts. Assay: immunoSEQ multiplex PCR; the TCRdb copy retains only in-frame clones and omits some. D and trimming were read from the DNA, whereas the V and J calls and clone size are those reported in that table. The sample lists tens of thousands of clones; more than 80% were seen once.

The chain joins TRBV7-2 to TRBJ1-4, with a possible D match to TRBD1 (5 bases). This clonotype was obtained from a man aged 45-65 years with active or convalescent COVID-19. The source material was peripheral blood. The CDR3 DNA sequence: TGTGCCAGCAGCTTATCCGGACAAGGACCAACTAATGAAAAACTGTTTTTT. Residues: CASSLSGQGPTNEKLFF.